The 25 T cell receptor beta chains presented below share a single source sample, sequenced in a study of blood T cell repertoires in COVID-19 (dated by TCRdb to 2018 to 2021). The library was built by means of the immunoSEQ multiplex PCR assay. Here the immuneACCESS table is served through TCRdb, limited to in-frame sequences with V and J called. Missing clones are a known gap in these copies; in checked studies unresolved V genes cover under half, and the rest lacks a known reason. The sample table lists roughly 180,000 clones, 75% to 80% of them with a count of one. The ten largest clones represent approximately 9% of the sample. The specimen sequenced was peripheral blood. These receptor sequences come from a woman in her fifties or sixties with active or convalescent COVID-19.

In DNA form, the CDR3 reads TGTGCCAGCAGTCCCGCGCGCAATGAAAAACTGTTTTTT. Residues: CASSPARNEKLFF. The chain joins TRBV2 to TRBJ1-4; no firm D call. V dropped 5 bases and J dropped 5 bases, with 9 bases sitting between them. Germline CDR1 is SNHLY and CDR2 is FYNNEI. This CDR3 region has 13 residues.

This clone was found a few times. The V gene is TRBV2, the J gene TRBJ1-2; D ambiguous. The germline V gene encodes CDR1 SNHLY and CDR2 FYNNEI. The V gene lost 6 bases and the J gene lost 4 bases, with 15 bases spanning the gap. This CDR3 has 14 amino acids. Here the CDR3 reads CASRAQSLGYGYTF. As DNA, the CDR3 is TGTGCCAGCAGAGCACAGTCTTTGGGCTATGGCTACACCTTC.

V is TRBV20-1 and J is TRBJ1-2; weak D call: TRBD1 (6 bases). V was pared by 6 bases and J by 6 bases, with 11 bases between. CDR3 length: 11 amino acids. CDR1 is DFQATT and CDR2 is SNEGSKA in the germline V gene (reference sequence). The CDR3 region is CSAPGGDGYTF. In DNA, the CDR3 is TGCAGTGCGCCTGGGGGCGATGGCTACACCTTC.

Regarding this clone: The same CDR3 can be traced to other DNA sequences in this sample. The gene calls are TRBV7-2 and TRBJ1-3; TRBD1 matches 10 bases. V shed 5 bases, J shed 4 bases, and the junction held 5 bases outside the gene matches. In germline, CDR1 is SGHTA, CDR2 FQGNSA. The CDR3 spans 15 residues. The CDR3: CASSHDRGPGNTIYF. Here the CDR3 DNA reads TGTGCCAGCAGCCACGACAGGGGGCCAGGAAACACCATATATTTT.

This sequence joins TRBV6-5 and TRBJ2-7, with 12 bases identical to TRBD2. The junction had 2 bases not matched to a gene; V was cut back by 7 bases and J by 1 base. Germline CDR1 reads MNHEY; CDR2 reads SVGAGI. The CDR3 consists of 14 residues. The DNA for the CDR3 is TGTGCCAGCACTCTAGCGGGGGGGTCCTACGAGCAGTACTTC. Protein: CASTLAGGSYEQYF.

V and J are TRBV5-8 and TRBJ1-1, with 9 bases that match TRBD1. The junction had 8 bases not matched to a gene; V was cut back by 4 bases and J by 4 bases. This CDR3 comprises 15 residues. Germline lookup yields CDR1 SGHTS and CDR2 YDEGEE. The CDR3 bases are TGTGCCAGCAGCAGGGGGACAGGGTTAAGCACTGAAGCTTTCTTT. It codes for CASSRGTGLSTEAFF.

The CDR3: CASSIGTHTEAFF. In DNA form, the CDR3 reads TGTGCCAGTAGTATTGGGACTCACACTGAAGCTTTCTTT. The chain has TRBV19 and TRBJ1-1; maybe TRBD1 (5 bases). Deletions cut 3 bases from V and 3 bases from J, with 8 bases between. The CDR3 length is 13 residues. CDR1 is LNHDA, CDR2 SQIVND, per germline (reference sequence).

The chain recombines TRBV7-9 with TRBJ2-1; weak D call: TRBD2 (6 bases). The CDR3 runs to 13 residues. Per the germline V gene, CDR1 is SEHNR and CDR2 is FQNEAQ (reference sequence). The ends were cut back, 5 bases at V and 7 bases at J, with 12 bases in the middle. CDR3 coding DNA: TGTGCCAGCAGCCCTGGAGGGCAGAATGAGCAGTTCTTC. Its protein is CASSPGGQNEQFF.

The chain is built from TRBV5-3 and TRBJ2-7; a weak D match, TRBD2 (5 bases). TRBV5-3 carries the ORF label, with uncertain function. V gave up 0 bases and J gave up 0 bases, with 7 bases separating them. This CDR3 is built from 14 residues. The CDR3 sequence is CARSLGRDSYEQYF. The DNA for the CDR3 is TGTGCCAGAAGCTTGGGCCGGGACTCCTACGAGCAGTACTTC.

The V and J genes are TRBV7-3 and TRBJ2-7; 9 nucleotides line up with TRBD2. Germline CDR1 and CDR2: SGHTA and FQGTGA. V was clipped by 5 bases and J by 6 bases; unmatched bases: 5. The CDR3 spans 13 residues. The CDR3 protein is CASSPGTSSEQYF. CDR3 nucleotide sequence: TGTGCCAGCAGCCCCGGGACTAGCTCCGAGCAGTACTTC. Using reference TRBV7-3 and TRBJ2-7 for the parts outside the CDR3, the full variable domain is GAGVSQTPSNKVTEKGKYVELRCDPISGHTALYWYRQSLGQGPEFLIYFQGTGAADDSGLPNDRFFAVRPEGSVSTLKIQRTERGDSAVYLCASSPGTSSEQYFGPGTRLTVT.

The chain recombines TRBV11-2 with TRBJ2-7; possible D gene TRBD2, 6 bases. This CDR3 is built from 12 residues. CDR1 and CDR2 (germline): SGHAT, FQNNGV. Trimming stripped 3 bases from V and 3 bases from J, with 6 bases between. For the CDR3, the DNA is TGTGCCAGCAGCTTGGACTACTACGAGCAGTACTTC. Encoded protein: CASSLDYYEQYF.

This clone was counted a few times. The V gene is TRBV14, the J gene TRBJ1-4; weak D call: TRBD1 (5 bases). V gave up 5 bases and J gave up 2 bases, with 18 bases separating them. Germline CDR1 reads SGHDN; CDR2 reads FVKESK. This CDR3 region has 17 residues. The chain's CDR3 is CASSSRDSIATNEKLFF. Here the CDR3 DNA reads TGTGCCAGCAGCTCCCGGGACTCCATCGCGACTAATGAAAAACTGTTTTTT.

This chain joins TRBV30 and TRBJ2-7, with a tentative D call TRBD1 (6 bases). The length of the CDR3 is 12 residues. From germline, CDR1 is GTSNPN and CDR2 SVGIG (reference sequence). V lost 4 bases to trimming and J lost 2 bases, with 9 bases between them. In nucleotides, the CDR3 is TGTGCCTGGATAAAGGGGGCCTACGAGCAGTACTTC. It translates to CAWIKGAYEQYF.

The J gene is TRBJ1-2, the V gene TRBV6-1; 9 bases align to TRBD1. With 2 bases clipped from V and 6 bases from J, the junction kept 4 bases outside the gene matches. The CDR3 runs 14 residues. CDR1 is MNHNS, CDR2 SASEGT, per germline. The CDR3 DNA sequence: TGTGCCAGCAGTGAATCCCGGGACAGGGATGGCTACACCTTC. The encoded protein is CASSESRDRDGYTF.

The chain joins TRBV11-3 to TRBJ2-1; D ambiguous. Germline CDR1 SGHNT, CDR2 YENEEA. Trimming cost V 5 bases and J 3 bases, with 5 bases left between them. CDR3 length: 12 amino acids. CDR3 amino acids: CASSADYNEQFF. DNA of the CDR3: TGTGCCAGCAGCGCAGACTACAATGAGCAGTTCTTC.

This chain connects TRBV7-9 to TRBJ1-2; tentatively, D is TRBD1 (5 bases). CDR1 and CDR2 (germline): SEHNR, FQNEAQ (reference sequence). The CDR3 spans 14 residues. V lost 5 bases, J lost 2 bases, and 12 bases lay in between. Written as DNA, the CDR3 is TGTGCCAGCAGCCCCGGGGAGGGGAACTATGGCTACACCTTC. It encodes CASSPGEGNYGYTF.

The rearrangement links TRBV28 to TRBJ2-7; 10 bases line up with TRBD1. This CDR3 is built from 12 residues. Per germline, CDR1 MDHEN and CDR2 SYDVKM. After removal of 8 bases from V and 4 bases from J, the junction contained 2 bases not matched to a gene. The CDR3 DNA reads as TGTGCCAGCCGGGACAGGGGTTACGAGCAGTACTTC. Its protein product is CASRDRGYEQYF.

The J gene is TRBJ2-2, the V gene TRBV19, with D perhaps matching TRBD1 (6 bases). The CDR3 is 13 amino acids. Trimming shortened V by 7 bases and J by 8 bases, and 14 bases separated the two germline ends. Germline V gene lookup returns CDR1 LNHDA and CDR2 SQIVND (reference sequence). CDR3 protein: CASMNRVRGELFF. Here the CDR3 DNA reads TGTGCCAGTATGAACAGGGTGAGGGGGGAGCTGTTTTTT.

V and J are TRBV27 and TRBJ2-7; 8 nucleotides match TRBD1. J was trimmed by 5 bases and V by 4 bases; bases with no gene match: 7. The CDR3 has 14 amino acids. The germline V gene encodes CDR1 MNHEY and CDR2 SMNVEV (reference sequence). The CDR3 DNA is TGTGCCAGCAGTTCGGACAGGGTTCTGCACGAGCAGTACTTC. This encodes CASSSDRVLHEQYF.

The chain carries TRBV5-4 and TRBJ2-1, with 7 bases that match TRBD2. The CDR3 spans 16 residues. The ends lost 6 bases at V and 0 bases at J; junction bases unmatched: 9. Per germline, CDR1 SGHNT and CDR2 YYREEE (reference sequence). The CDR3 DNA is TGTGCCAGCAACCAATATGGGGGGGGCTCCTACAATGAGCAGTTCTTC. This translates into CASNQYGGGSYNEQFF.

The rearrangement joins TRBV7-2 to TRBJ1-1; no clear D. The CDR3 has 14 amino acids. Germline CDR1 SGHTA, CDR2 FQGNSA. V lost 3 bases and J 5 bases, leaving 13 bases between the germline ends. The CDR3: CASSLGRRETEAFF. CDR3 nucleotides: TGTGCCAGCAGCTTGGGCCGGAGGGAGACTGAAGCTTTCTTT.

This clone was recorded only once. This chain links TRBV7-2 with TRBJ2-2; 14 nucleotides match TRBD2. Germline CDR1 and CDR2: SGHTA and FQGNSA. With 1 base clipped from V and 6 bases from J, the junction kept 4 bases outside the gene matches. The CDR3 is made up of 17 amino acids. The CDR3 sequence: CASSLVGTSGSPGELFF. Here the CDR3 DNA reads TGTGCCAGCAGCTTAGTTGGGACTAGCGGGAGCCCCGGGGAGCTGTTTTTT.

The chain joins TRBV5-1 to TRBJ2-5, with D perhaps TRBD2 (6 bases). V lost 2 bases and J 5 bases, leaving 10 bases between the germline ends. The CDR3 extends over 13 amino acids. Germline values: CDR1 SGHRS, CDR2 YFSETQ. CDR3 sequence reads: CASSLRELETQYF. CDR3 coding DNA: TGCGCCAGCAGCTTACGGGAGTTGGAGACCCAGTACTTC.

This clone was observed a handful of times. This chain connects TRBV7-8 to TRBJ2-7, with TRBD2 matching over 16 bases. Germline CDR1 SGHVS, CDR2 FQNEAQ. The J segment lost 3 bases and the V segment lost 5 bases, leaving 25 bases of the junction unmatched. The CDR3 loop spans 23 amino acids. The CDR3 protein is CASSLQSTGTSGGASLLYYEQYF. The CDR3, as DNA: TGTGCCAGCAGCCTCCAGTCCACCGGGACTAGCGGGGGGGCGAGTCTACTTTACTACGAGCAGTACTTC. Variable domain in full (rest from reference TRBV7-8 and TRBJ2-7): GAGVSQSPRYKVAKRGQDVALRCDPISGHVSLFWYQQALGQGPEFLTYFQNEAQLDKSGLPSDRFFAERPEGSVSTLKIQRTQQEDSAVYLCASSLQSTGTSGGASLLYYEQYFGPGTRLTVT.

The CDR3 DNA follows: TGTGCCAGCAGCCCGGGACTCTATGAGCAGTTCTTC. Translated: CASSPGLYEQFF. This sequence joins TRBV4-2 and TRBJ2-1; TRBD2 is a possible D gene (6 bases). V was shortened by 4 bases and J by 8 bases, with 9 bases between the two germline ends. CDR1 is LGHNA and CDR2 is YNFKEQ in the germline V gene. This CDR3 is built from 12 residues.